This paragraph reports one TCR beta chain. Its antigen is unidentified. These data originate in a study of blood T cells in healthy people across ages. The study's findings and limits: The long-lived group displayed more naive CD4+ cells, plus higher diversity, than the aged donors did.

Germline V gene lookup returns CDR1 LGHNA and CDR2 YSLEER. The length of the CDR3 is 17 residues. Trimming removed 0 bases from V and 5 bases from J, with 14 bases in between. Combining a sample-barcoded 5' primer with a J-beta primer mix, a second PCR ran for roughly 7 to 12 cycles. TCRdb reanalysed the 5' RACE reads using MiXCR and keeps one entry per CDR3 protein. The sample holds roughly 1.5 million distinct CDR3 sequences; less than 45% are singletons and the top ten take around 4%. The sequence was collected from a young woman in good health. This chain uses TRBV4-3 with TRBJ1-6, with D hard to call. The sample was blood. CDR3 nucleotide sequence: TGCGCCAGCAGCCAAGAGGTACAGAAGCCCAATAATTCACCCCTCCACTTT. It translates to CASSQEVQKPNNSPLHF.